This paragraph reports one T cell receptor beta chain. This record comes from a study of blood T cell repertoires in COVID-19. Repertoires were generated with immunoSEQ multiplex PCR, while TCRdb's copy carries only in-frame clones and drops some. The table lists 250,000 or so clones, around nine tenths of them singletons, with 2.6% in the top ten. Trimming took 1 base from V and 0 from J; bases not matched to a gene: 3. Germline-derived CDR1 and CDR2 are MNHEY and SMNVEV (reference sequence). The CDR3 runs 15 residues. The J gene is TRBJ2-7, the V gene TRBV27; TRBD1 matches 7 bases. The sample taken for sequencing was PBMCs or T cells enriched from blood (not recorded which). The TCR comes from a woman aged 18-29 years who had recovered from COVID-19. The chain's CDR3 is CASSLFPGGSYEQYF. The CDR3 DNA reads TGTGCCAGCAGTTTATTTCCAGGGGGCTCCTACGAGCAGTACTTC.